A selection of T cell receptor beta chains follows, all from one sample in a study of T cells expressing NK-cell markers. From its re-call of the 5' RACE reads, TCRdb lists each CDR3 protein once, without DNA. The sample includes about 260,000 distinct CDR3 sequences. The source material was blood T cells: a sorted CD56 or NKG2C T cell subset, CD4+ or CD8+ T cells, or bulk PBMC T cells (not recorded which). These receptors came from a woman between 18 and 70 years old in good health. Both conserved end residues are part of each CDR3.

j_call	v_call	cdr3_aa
TRBJ2-1	TRBV24-1	CATSGLAGRPEQFF
TRBJ1-1	TRBV9	CASSLAGGHGEAFF
TRBJ2-1	TRBV5-1	CASSLAASPPGEQFF
TRBJ1-3	TRBV6-5	CASSYQGPSGNTIYF
TRBJ2-5	TRBV6-6	CASGVAGGETQYF
TRBJ2-7	TRBV9	CASSVSPTQYF
TRBJ2-5	TRBV12-3/TRBV12-4	CASSFGLAGGEETQYF
TRBJ2-5	TRBV11-2	CASVRRSGGRQETQYF
TRBJ1-2	TRBV7-2	CASRPRGNYGYTF
TRBJ2-3	TRBV29-1	CSVAGLFVADTQYF
TRBJ2-7	TRBV7-2	CASSFTRFSGRVYEQYF
TRBJ2-3	TRBV5-6	CASSRGRVTQYF
TRBJ2-1	TRBV30	CAWRALNEQFF
TRBJ2-5	TRBV20-1	CSATGTDQETQYF
TRBJ2-2	TRBV15	CATRTGLTNTGELFF
TRBJ1-2	TRBV20-1	CSALQMGYGYTF
TRBJ2-1	TRBV7-9	CASSFGISTYNEQFF
TRBJ2-2	TRBV29-1	CSVAGLNTGELFF
TRBJ2-2	TRBV27	CASSSDRGRFFGGELFF
TRBJ2-7	TRBV12-3/TRBV12-4	CASSPSQEQYF
TRBJ2-1	TRBV20-1	CSAERLAGDYNEQFF
TRBJ2-7	TRBV7-2	CASSPQTSFEQYF